The 18 T cell receptor beta chains in this list originate from one sample, sequenced in a study of glioma-infiltrating T cells after dendritic cell vaccination. Clones were sequenced by immunoSEQ multiplex PCR, and TCRdb holds only the in-frame ones, with some missing. The sample holds some 100,000 clones; more than 75% are singletons and the top ten take 2.5% to 3%. Source: blood, taken before dendritic cell vaccination. The receptors shown here come from a human donor with glioblastoma.

The chain recombines TRBV6-1 with TRBJ2-3, with a tentative D call TRBD2 (6 bases). CDR3 length: 16 amino acids. V was cut by 1 base and J by 3 bases, with 14 bases left in between. CDR1 and CDR2 from the germline V gene are MNHNS and SASEGT. CDR3 in amino acids: CASSEGLQGGTDTQYF. For the CDR3, the DNA is TGTGCCAGCAGTGAAGGGTTGCAGGGAGGAACAGATACGCAGTATTTT.

In DNA, the CDR3 is TGCGCCAGCAGCTTGGACAGTGGAGAGACCCAGTACTTC. This encodes CASSLDSGETQYF. V is TRBV5-1 and J is TRBJ2-5; D is unclear. The CDR3 extends over 13 amino acids. Germline lookup yields CDR1 SGHRS and CDR2 YFSETQ. Deletions cut 0 bases from V and 4 bases from J, with 7 bases between.

The chain links TRBV5-1 to TRBJ1-2; D ambiguous. Germline lookup yields CDR1 SGHRS and CDR2 YFSETQ. Trimming shortened V by 2 bases and J by 0 bases, and 8 bases separated the two germline ends. The length of the CDR3 is 14 residues. In DNA form, the CDR3 reads TGCGCCAGCAGCTTCTCTACTGCTAACTATGGCTACACCTTC. This encodes CASSFSTANYGYTF.

This chain joins TRBV7-9 and TRBJ1-2, with unresolved D. V lost 5 bases, J lost 3 bases, and 25 bases lay in between. This CDR3 comprises 18 residues. Looked up from germline, CDR1 is SEHNR and CDR2 is FQNEAQ (reference sequence). The CDR3 protein is CASSLGRIGLRNDYGYTF. CDR3 DNA: TGTGCCAGCAGCCTGGGGAGGATCGGACTTCGGAATGACTATGGCTACACCTTC.

The CDR3 region is CATSRDPGRVDEQYF. For the CDR3, the DNA is TGTGCCACCAGCAGAGATCCCGGCAGGGTGGACGAGCAGTACTTC. The rearrangement uses TRBV15 and TRBJ2-7; possibly TRBD1 for D (5 bases). V was shortened by 0 bases and J by 5 bases, with 14 bases between the two germline ends. The CDR3 spans 15 residues. Looked up from germline, CDR1 is LNHNV and CDR2 is YYDKDF (reference sequence).

The chain has TRBV10-3 and TRBJ1-2, with TRBD1 matching 8 bases. This CDR3 is built from 15 residues. V lost 4 bases and J lost 1; bases outside the gene matches: 5. Germline V lookup: CDR1 ENHRY, CDR2 SYGVKD. The CDR3 DNA reads TGTGCCATCAGTGCGGCAGGGGGCGTTAACTATGGCTACACCTTC. Protein: CAISAAGGVNYGYTF.

The genes are TRBV6-1 and TRBJ2-3; weak D call: TRBD1 (6 bases). The CDR3 extends over 15 amino acids. Germline CDR1 and CDR2: MNHNS and SASEGT. The V gene lost 7 bases and the J gene lost 4 bases, with 18 bases spanning the gap. CDR3 protein: CASTRTGFGSDTQYF. CDR3 nucleotides: TGTGCCAGCACCCGAACAGGGTTTGGTTCAGATACGCAGTATTTT.

This clone was seen a few times. V usage is TRBV19 and J usage is TRBJ2-5; 8 positions match TRBD2. Per the germline V gene, CDR1 is LNHDA and CDR2 is SQIVND (reference sequence). The trim removed 6 bases at V and 5 bases at J, leaving 11 bases unmatched. The CDR3 extends over 15 amino acids. The CDR3 spells CASSTPTGGRETQYF. The CDR3 DNA follows: TGTGCCAGTAGCACCCCTACGGGAGGGCGGGAGACCCAGTACTTC.

The chain links TRBV6-5 to TRBJ1-1; 7 nucleotides match TRBD1. The CDR3 is 15 amino acids. The germline V gene has CDR1 MNHEY and CDR2 SVGAGI. The junction had 8 bases not matched to a gene; V was cut back by 7 bases and J by 0 bases. The CDR3 DNA follows: TGTGCCAGCAAGCGGTCAGGGGGGATGAACACTGAAGCTTTCTTT. It yields the protein CASKRSGGMNTEAFF.

The V and J genes are TRBV11-3 and TRBJ2-7; 9 nucleotides align to TRBD1. V shed 8 bases, J shed 6 bases, and the junction held 8 bases outside the gene matches. Per germline, CDR1 SGHNT and CDR2 YENEEA. This CDR3 region has 13 residues. For the CDR3, the DNA is TGTGCCAGCGCGCGGGGACAGGGAAGCGAGCAGTACTTC. It translates to CASARGQGSEQYF.

J is TRBJ1-3 and V is TRBV19; 8 positions agree with TRBD1. Trimming cost V 5 bases and J 0 bases; bases outside gene matches: 6. Germline CDR1 reads LNHDA; CDR2 reads SQIVND (reference sequence). CDR3 length: 16 amino acids. The CDR3 is CASSPWTGSSGNTIYF. CDR3 in DNA: TGTGCCAGTAGTCCTTGGACAGGGAGCTCTGGAAACACCATATATTTT.

The V and J genes are TRBV27 and TRBJ1-1, with 8 bases that match TRBD1. The V segment lost 7 bases and the J segment 1 base; nucleotides outside the gene matches: 11. The CDR3 contains 16 residues. CDR1 is MNHEY and CDR2 is SMNVEV in the germline V gene (reference sequence). CDR3 nucleotide sequence: TGTGCCAGCAACCCACGACAGGGGCTCGGGAACACTGAAGCTTTCTTT. Translated, it gives CASNPRQGLGNTEAFF.

As concerns this clone: One junction end disagrees with the germline gene, perhaps due to a read error. J is TRBJ1-2 and V is TRBV29-1, with 8 bases fitting TRBD1. Per the germline V gene, CDR1 is SQVTM and CDR2 is ANQGSEA. The CDR3 is made up of 11 amino acids. The CDR3 protein is CSVGDRNGHGF. CDR3 DNA sequence: TGCAGCGTTGGGGACAGGAATGGGCATGGTTTC.

The CDR3, as DNA: TGTGCCATCACCTCGGGACTAGCGGGGACCTACGAGCAGTACTTC. This sequence encodes CAITSGLAGTYEQYF. This chain joins TRBV10-3 and TRBJ2-7, with 13 bases aligning to TRBD2. Germline CDR1 reads ENHRY; CDR2 reads SYGVKD. The CDR3 spans 15 residues. The ends lost 7 bases at V and 2 bases at J; junction bases unmatched: 5.

This clone was observed once. The chain links TRBV6-5 to TRBJ2-7; 7 bases align to TRBD2. The CDR3 runs 12 residues. The junction had 3 bases not matched to a gene; V was cut back by 8 bases and J by 2 bases. Germline V gene lookup returns CDR1 MNHEY and CDR2 SVGAGI. Here the CDR3 reads CASGRGAYEQYF. The DNA of the CDR3 is TGTGCCAGCGGCCGGGGGGCCTACGAGCAGTACTTC.

The chain recombines TRBV11-3 with TRBJ2-7; TRBD1 agrees at 11 bases. Per germline, CDR1 SGHNT and CDR2 YENEEA. V dropped 4 bases and J dropped 5; count of bases not matched to a gene: 4. This CDR3 is 14 amino acids long. The CDR3 reads CASSSGTGGNEQYF. The CDR3 bases are TGTGCCAGCAGCTCCGGGACAGGGGGTAACGAGCAGTACTTC.

This chain uses TRBV11-2 with TRBJ2-5, with 8 bases aligning to TRBD2. Germline CDR1 is SGHAT and CDR2 is FQNNGV. There are 18 residues in the CDR3. J was trimmed by 0 bases and V by 1 base; bases with no gene match: 10. The CDR3: CASSLVVGGGGYQETQYF. The CDR3 DNA sequence: TGTGCCAGCAGCTTAGTAGTGGGGGGCGGGGGGTACCAAGAGACCCAGTACTTC.

This clone was seen just once. CDR3 DNA sequence: TGTGCCAGCAGTGAACGGGGGTCGGATTCACCCCTCCACTTT. Amino acid sequence: CASSERGSDSPLHF. This chain uses TRBV2 with TRBJ1-6, with TRBD1 as a possible D gene (5 bases). With 2 bases removed from V and 8 bases from J, the gap between germline ends came to 10 bases. CDR3 size: 14 residues. Germline V gene sequence: CDR1 SNHLY, CDR2 FYNNEI.